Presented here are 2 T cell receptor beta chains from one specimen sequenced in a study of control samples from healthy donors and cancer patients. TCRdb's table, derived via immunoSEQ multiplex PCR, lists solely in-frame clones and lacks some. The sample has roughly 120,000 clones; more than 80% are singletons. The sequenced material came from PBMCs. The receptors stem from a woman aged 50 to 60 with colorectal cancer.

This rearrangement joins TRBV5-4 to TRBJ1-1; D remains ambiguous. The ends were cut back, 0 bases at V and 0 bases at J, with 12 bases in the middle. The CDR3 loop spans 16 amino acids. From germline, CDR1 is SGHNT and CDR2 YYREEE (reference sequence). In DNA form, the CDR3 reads TGTGCCAGCAGCTTGGTCCCCCCAGAAGTGAACACTGAAGCTTTCTTT. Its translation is CASSLVPPEVNTEAFF. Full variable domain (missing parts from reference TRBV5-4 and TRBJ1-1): ETGVTQSPTHLIKTRGQQVTLRCSSQSGHNTVSWYQQALGQGPQFIFQYYREEENGRGNFPPRFSGLQFPNYSSELNVNALELDDSALYLCASSLVPPEVNTEAFFGQGTRLTVV.

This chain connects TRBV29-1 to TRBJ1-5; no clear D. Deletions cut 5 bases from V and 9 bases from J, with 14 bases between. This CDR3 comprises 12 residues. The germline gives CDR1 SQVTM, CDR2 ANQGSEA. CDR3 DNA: TGCAGCGTTTTTGACGGGGATCGGCCCCAGCATTTT. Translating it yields CSVFDGDRPQHF.